The sequence of this TCR beta chain was determined in a study of vaccination effects on CD4 cells after COVID-19 (dated by TCRdb to between 2021 and 2023). Background on the whole study: Each participant got two doses of an mRNA SARS-CoV-2 vaccine, either BNT162b2 or mRNA-1273. SARS-CoV-2 spike-specific CD4+ TCR repertoires were compared before and after mRNA vaccination in COVID-19 convalescent patients and in infection-naive vaccine recipients. A total of 10 COVID-19 convalescent patients and 4 SARS-CoV-2-naive healthy vaccine recipients were included in the full study. In the study, cultures from other donors were sequenced using the Oncomine TCR Beta short-read assay on an Illumina iSeq 100.

Library method: the immunoSEQ multiplex PCR assay. DNA from the CD4+ T cells that had been cultured and isolated underwent TCR beta CDR3 sequencing. Turning to the authors' computational methods: Non-productive TCR sequences were discarded, and reads were trimmed to the CDR3 region, with only CDR3s of 7 or more amino acids retained. The MANAFEST web app was used to identify antigen-specific clonotypes by comparing expansion in peptide wells with expansion in reference cultures. To count as positive, a clone had to show expansion at FDR<0.05 compared with the reference and with all other wells, an odds ratio above 5, and a frequency above 0.1% in two replicate wells. Cross-reactive clonotypes were defined as significantly expanded in SARS-CoV-2 spike wells and in at least one common cold coronavirus spike condition. Levenshtein distance calculated with the stringdist R package was used to assess CDR3 similarity, and unrooted trees were constructed with ape in R 3.6.1. The source is immuneACCESS, and TCRdb retained only in-frame sequences with V and J called. Part of the clones is not carried over; for the studies checked, unresolved V genes explain less than half of this, and the remainder is unexplained. V and J calls and clone size are given by that table; D and trimming were obtained from the DNA. In all, the sample holds about 27,000 clones, and around three quarters of those were seen once. The ten largest clones take up roughly 22% of the sample.

The ViraFEST assay stimulated PBMC with viral peptide pools and then used TCR sequencing to identify antigen-specific CD4+ T cell clonotypes by expansion. After approximately 11 days of culture, CD4+ T cells were isolated with the EasySep CD4+ T cell isolation kit. Healthy vaccine recipients had no prior SARS-CoV-2 infection, confirmed by negative nucleocapsid antibodies before and after vaccination. Two million PBMC per well were cultured in IMDM with 5% human AB serum, around 10 IU/ml IL-2 and gentamicin, plus 10 ug/ml peptides. On days 3 and 7, half of the culture medium was replaced with fresh IL-2-containing medium. Unless noted otherwise, every peptide stimulation condition was cultured in triplicate wells. PBMC were separated from whole blood using Ficoll-Paque Plus gradient centrifugation and were then either cryopreserved at -140C or used fresh. The overlapping peptide pools covered the spike proteins of SARS-CoV-2 as well as those of the common cold coronaviruses HCoV-NL63, HCoV-OC43 and HCoV-229E. Genomic DNA was extracted from cultured CD4+ T cells with the QIAamp micro DNA kit.

A remark on this clone: Its antigen specificity is not known. Base qualities are not provided; no much larger clone lies one nucleotide away.

What the authors observed across the whole study: In healthy vaccine recipients, vaccine-induced clones were almost all SARS-CoV-2 mono-reactive, with only 1 of 255 cross-reactive with common cold coronaviruses. At late post-vaccination timepoints, both infection-induced and vaccine-induced clones showed marked clonal contraction, consistent with waning T cell responses. Limitations of the study were the small number of convalescent patients and the absence of early post-infection timepoints.

A distance of 4 bases separates the germline ends of V and J, which lose 2 bases and 5 bases respectively. The CDR3 starts with the cysteine, ends with the phenylalanine, and has 12 residues. Only the CDR3 part of the read is kept: 36 bases, read in frame from the first base. Via the germline V gene (reference sequence), CDR1 is SEHNR and CDR2 FQNEAQ. The sequence is built from TRBV7-9 and TRBJ1-5, with the D gene not clear enough to name. The TCR comes from a human donor who received a COVID-19 vaccine. This specimen was CD4+ T cells from PBMCs cultured with HCoV-NL63 spike peptides, taken before COVID-19 vaccination. The sample's cell subset or site label is to be understood as: HCoV-NL63 spike overlapping peptide pool stimulation. The CDR3 region: CASSLPDQPQHF. The DNA sequence follows: TGTGCCAGCAGCTTACCTGATCAGCCCCAGCATTTT.